These 29 T cell receptor beta chains were all obtained from the same sample, sequenced in a study of blood T cell repertoires in COVID-19. Here immunoSEQ multiplex PCR was the method, and the copy in TCRdb shows in-frame clones only, minus some. The repertoire has about 35,000 clones, 75% to 90% of them found once; the top ten carry approximately 15%. Sequencing was carried out using peripheral blood. Receptors originate from a woman in her 70s with acute or convalescent COVID-19.

The J gene is TRBJ1-4, the V gene TRBV2, with 8 bases fitting TRBD1. The CDR3 has 14 amino acids. Trimming removed 5 bases from V and 5 bases from J; junction bases left unmatched: 4. CDR1 and CDR2 (germline): SNHLY, FYNNEI. The chain's CDR3 is CASSYRGMNEKLFF. The CDR3 DNA reads TGTGCCAGCAGTTACAGGGGGATGAATGAAAAACTGTTTTTT.

V gene TRBV9 combines with J gene TRBJ2-1; D is possibly TRBD2 (5 bases). Germline lookup yields CDR1 SGDLS and CDR2 YYNGEE. The CDR3 spans 15 residues. V lost 3 bases to trimming and J lost 8 bases, with 18 bases between them. The CDR3 loop reads CASSGTSGAVDEQFF. DNA for the CDR3: TGTGCCAGCAGCGGTACTAGTGGAGCGGTCGATGAGCAGTTCTTC.

The chain couples TRBV5-5 to TRBJ2-5, with TRBD1 matching 8 bases. Per the germline V gene, CDR1 is SGHKS and CDR2 is YYEKEE (reference sequence). J was trimmed by 5 bases and V by 2 bases; bases with no gene match: 5. CDR3 length: 14 amino acids. The CDR3 nucleotides read TGTGCCAGCAGCTTACTACAGGGGGGCGAGACCCAGTACTTC. Its translation is CASSLLQGGETQYF. The whole variable domain, remainder taken from reference TRBV5-5 and TRBJ2-5, is DAGVTQSPTHLIKTRGQQVTLRCSPISGHKSVSWYQQVLGQGPQFIFQYYEKEERGRGNFPDRFSARQFPNYSSELNVNALLLGDSALYLCASSLLQGGETQYFGPGTRLLVL.

The chain links TRBV27 to TRBJ1-1, with a possible D match to TRBD1 (5 bases). The CDR3 spans 16 residues. CDR1 and CDR2 from the germline V gene are MNHEY and SMNVEV (reference sequence). V dropped 5 bases and J dropped 2 bases, with 18 bases sitting between them. The CDR3 is CASSDSNTHVNTEAFF. The CDR3 region has the DNA TGTGCCAGCAGTGACAGCAATACACATGTTAACACTGAAGCTTTCTTT.

The rearrangement uses TRBV7-2 and TRBJ2-7, with TRBD1 matching 10 bases. CDR1 and CDR2 from the germline V gene are SGHTA and FQGNSA. The CDR3 has 15 residues. V gave up 5 bases and J gave up 1 base; unmatched junction bases: 5. DNA of the CDR3: TGTGCCAGCAGCCCAGGACAGGGGGTTTCCTACGAGCAGTACTTC. This gives the protein CASSPGQGVSYEQYF. The full variable domain, in which reference TRBV7-2 and TRBJ2-7 provide the parts outside the CDR3, is GAGVSQSPSNKVTEKGKDVELRCDPISGHTALYWYRQSLGQGLEFLIYFQGNSAPDKSGLPSDRFSAERTGGSVSTLTIQRTQQEDSAVYLCASSPGQGVSYEQYFGPGTRLTVT.

V usage is TRBV7-9 and J usage is TRBJ2-7; a weak D match, TRBD2 (5 bases). Trimming left V 2 bases short and J 6 bases short, with 8 bases between. The CDR3 is 12 residues long. Germline V CDR1 and CDR2: SEHNR, FQNEAQ (reference sequence). In DNA form, the CDR3 reads TGTGCCAGCAGCTTATCCGGGGTCGAGCAGTACTTC. It codes for CASSLSGVEQYF.

The V and J genes are TRBV28 and TRBJ1-5, with D possibly being TRBD1 (5 bases). The V gene lost 7 bases and the J gene lost 3 bases, with 7 bases spanning the gap. Per germline, CDR1 MDHEN and CDR2 SYDVKM. This CDR3 has 12 residues. CDR3 residues: CASNRFNQPQHF. The CDR3 DNA reads as TGTGCCAGCAACAGGTTCAATCAGCCCCAGCATTTT.

In DNA, the CDR3 is TGTGCCAGCCTACTAGCGGGAACCGGGGAGCTGTTTTTT. Translating it yields CASLLAGTGELFF. This chain joins TRBV6-5 and TRBJ2-2; 10 nucleotides line up with TRBD2. The CDR3 is 13 amino acids. The V segment lost 8 bases and the J segment 5 bases; nucleotides outside the gene matches: 2. Germline V gene sequence: CDR1 MNHEY, CDR2 SVGAGI.

The chain has TRBV7-9 and TRBJ2-1; perhaps TRBD1 as D (6 bases). The length of the CDR3 is 14 residues. The ends were cut back, 4 bases at V and 12 bases at J, with 19 bases in the middle. In germline, CDR1 is SEHNR, CDR2 FQNEAQ (reference sequence). DNA for the CDR3: TGTGCCAGCAGCTCCCCAGGGGAAGAAGGAGTGCAGTTCTTC. Translating gives CASSSPGEEGVQFF.

The rearrangement links TRBV5-1 to TRBJ2-2; tentatively, D is TRBD2 (5 bases). Per the germline V gene, CDR1 is SGHRS and CDR2 is YFSETQ. V was shortened by 2 bases and J by 3 bases, with 14 bases between the two germline ends. This CDR3 spans 16 amino acids. The DNA for the CDR3 is TGCGCCAGCAGCTTCCGAGGGCAGGACTACACCGGGGAGCTGTTTTTT. This codes for CASSFRGQDYTGELFF. The complete variable domain, with remaining parts taken from reference TRBV5-1 and TRBJ2-2, reads KAGVTQTPRYLIKTRGQQVTLSCSPISGHRSVSWYQQTPGQGLQFLFEYFSETQRNKGNFPGRFSGRQFSNSRSEMNVSTLELGDSALYLCASSFRGQDYTGELFFGEGSRLTVL.

The chain recombines TRBV6-6 with TRBJ1-3; 7 bases fit TRBD1. The CDR3 has 16 residues. The junction had 7 bases not matched to a gene; V was cut back by 5 bases and J by 0 bases. Looked up from germline, CDR1 is MNHNY and CDR2 is SVGAGI (reference sequence). Here the CDR3 reads CASSRRTGSSGNTIYF. Written as DNA, the CDR3 is TGTGCCAGCAGTAGACGGACAGGAAGCTCTGGAAACACCATATATTTT.

The chain has TRBV29-1 and TRBJ2-7, with a weak D call TRBD1 (5 bases). The CDR3 has 14 amino acids. From germline, CDR1 is SQVTM and CDR2 ANQGSEA. V shed 2 bases and J shed 7 bases, with 18 bases lying between them. DNA for the CDR3: TGCAGCGTTGAAAGTGGGGCCTCAGGATGGGAGCAGTACTTC. This gives the protein CSVESGASGWEQYF.

This CDR3 reads CASSELPGLADEQYF. The CDR3 bases are TGTGCCAGCAGTGAATTACCGGGACTAGCGGACGAGCAGTACTTC. This chain connects TRBV6-1 to TRBJ2-7, with 11 nucleotides matching TRBD2. Per the germline V gene, CDR1 is MNHNS and CDR2 is SASEGT. Trimming took 2 bases from V and 5 from J; bases not matched to a gene: 5. The CDR3 is 15 amino acids.

This clone was counted only a few times. The V gene is TRBV28, the J gene TRBJ2-1; 10 bases line up with TRBD2. After removal of 3 bases from V and 5 bases from J, the junction contained 4 bases not matched to a gene. From germline, CDR1 is MDHEN and CDR2 SYDVKM. The CDR3 loop spans 15 amino acids. CDR3 amino acids: CASSFSGRINNEQFF. CDR3 DNA sequence: TGTGCCAGCAGTTTTAGCGGGAGGATCAACAATGAGCAGTTCTTC.

The chain employs TRBV7-2 and TRBJ2-3, with 10 nucleotides matching TRBD2. With V trimmed by 2 bases and J by 3 bases, 11 bases remained unmatched. Looked up from germline, CDR1 is SGHTA and CDR2 is FQGNSA. The CDR3 sequence is 18 residues long. The CDR3 DNA reads TGTGCCAGCAGCTTAACGGCTAGCGGGAGTAGGCGTACAGATACGCAGTATTTT. This translates into CASSLTASGSRRTDTQYF.

This clone has only one observation. This rearrangement joins TRBV3-1 (or the pseudogene TRBV3-2) to TRBJ1-5; D call uncertain. V lost 1 base to trimming and J lost 3 bases, with 10 bases between them. The germline V gene has CDR1 LGHDT and CDR2 YNNKEL (reference sequence). The CDR3 has 15 residues. The CDR3 bases are TGTGCCAGCAGCCAAGGGGCACAGCTCAATCAGCCCCAGCATTTT. Translating gives CASSQGAQLNQPQHF.

This clone came up a few times. The chain combines TRBV12-5 with TRBJ1-5; D is perhaps TRBD1 (5 bases). Trimming took off 3 bases at V and 7 bases at J, with 22 bases between the two ends. The CDR3 is 17 residues long. The V gene's germline CDR1 is LGHNT and CDR2 FRNRAP. The CDR3 region is CASGFFTGQGTHQPQHF. The CDR3 DNA follows: TGTGCTAGTGGTTTCTTCACCGGGCAGGGAACACACCAGCCCCAGCATTTT.

The chain combines TRBV6-5 with TRBJ2-3; 10 positions agree with TRBD1. The CDR3 consists of 14 residues. Germline-derived CDR1 and CDR2 are MNHEY and SVGAGI. Trimming took 11 bases from V and 3 from J; bases not matched to a gene: 8. CDR3 sequence reads: CAGRGQGMTDTQYF. In nucleotides, the CDR3 is TGTGCCGGAAGGGGACAGGGGATGACAGATACGCAGTATTTT.

The rearrangement joins TRBV29-1 to TRBJ1-1, with D perhaps TRBD1 (5 bases). The CDR3 consists of 11 residues. The germline V gene encodes CDR1 SQVTM and CDR2 ANQGSEA. Trimming pared 0 bases from V and 10 bases from J, leaving 9 bases between. The CDR3 nucleotides are TGCAGCGTTGAAGAGTGGGGGGGAGCTTTCTTT. It is translated as CSVEEWGGAFF. Full variable domain (missing parts from reference TRBV29-1 and TRBJ1-1): SAVISQKPSRDICQRGTSLTIQCQVDSQVTMMFWYRQQPGQSLTLIATANQGSEATYESGFVIDKFPISRPNLTFSTLTVSNMSPEDSSIYLCSVEEWGGAFFGQGTRLTVV.

This rearrangement joins TRBV7-2 to TRBJ2-1; 10 bases match TRBD2. The CDR3 is 14 residues long. Germline V gene data show CDR1 as SGHTA and CDR2 as FQGNSA. V trimming: 7 bases; J trimming: 2 bases; junction bases outside the gene matches: 2. The CDR3 spells CASTLAGTYNEQFF. The CDR3, as DNA: TGTGCCAGCACACTAGCGGGGACCTACAATGAGCAGTTCTTC.

The V and J genes are TRBV3-1 (or the pseudogene TRBV3-2) and TRBJ1-1, with a possible D match to TRBD1 (5 bases). Trimming removed 4 bases at V and 7 bases at J, with 16 bases between. Germline V gene sequence: CDR1 LGHDT, CDR2 YNNKEL (reference sequence). This CDR3 contains 14 residues. CDR3 in amino acids: CASSPRDRLGEAFF. CDR3 bases: TGTGCCAGCAGCCCCCGAGACAGATTGGGTGAAGCTTTCTTT.

This clone was counted a single time. The chain uses TRBV24-1 and TRBJ2-1; 11 nucleotides align to TRBD2. This CDR3 is built from 17 residues. Germline V lookup: CDR1 KGHDR, CDR2 SFDVKD. V shed 4 bases, J shed 6 bases, and the junction held 10 bases outside the gene matches. Here the CDR3 reads CATSETSGSLRGNEQFF. The CDR3 DNA is TGTGCCACCAGTGAAACTAGCGGGAGCCTCCGGGGCAATGAGCAGTTCTTC.

The chain employs TRBV28 and TRBJ1-2, with D uncertain. The CDR3 has 12 amino acids. Looked up from germline, CDR1 is MDHEN and CDR2 is SYDVKM. Trimming took off 2 bases at V and 4 bases at J, with 5 bases between the two ends. CDR3 DNA sequence: TGTGCCAGCAGTTTAATGAGCTATGGCTACACCTTC. Its translation: CASSLMSYGYTF.

The chain employs TRBV10-3 and TRBJ2-5; 8 bases match TRBD1. The germline CDR1 and CDR2 sequences are ENHRY and SYGVKD. The CDR3 runs to 17 residues. V lost 5 bases to trimming and J lost 5 bases; unmatched junction nucleotides: 16. The CDR3 is CAISSRWAGGNVETQYF. For the CDR3, the DNA is TGTGCCATCAGTTCGAGGTGGGCAGGGGGCAATGTGGAGACCCAGTACTTC.

The chain uses TRBV19 and TRBJ1-6; TRBD1 matches at 8 bases. The ends lost 4 bases at V and 0 bases at J; junction bases unmatched: 5. The length of the CDR3 is 17 residues. Germline V gene data show CDR1 as LNHDA and CDR2 as SQIVND (reference sequence). CDR3: CASSKDRASSYNSPLHF. For the CDR3, the DNA is TGTGCCAGTAGTAAGGACAGGGCCAGCTCCTATAATTCACCCCTCCACTTT.

The V and J genes are TRBV5-1 and TRBJ2-3; 9 nucleotides match TRBD2. From germline, CDR1 is SGHRS and CDR2 YFSETQ. The CDR3 spans 17 residues. With V trimmed by 0 bases and J by 3 bases, 8 bases remained unmatched. CDR3 residues: CASSLARLAGRTDTQYF. The CDR3 DNA sequence: TGCGCCAGCAGCTTGGCCAGGCTAGCGGGGAGGACAGATACGCAGTATTTT.

CDR3 in DNA: TGTGCCAGCAGCCACCGGGGGGGAGGGCTATACAATGAGCAGTTCTTC. Translating gives CASSHRGGGLYNEQFF. The V call is TRBV3-1 (or the pseudogene TRBV3-2), the J call TRBJ2-1; TRBD2 matches at 8 bases. Looked up from germline, CDR1 is LGHDT and CDR2 is YNNKEL (reference sequence). The ends lost 3 bases at V and 4 bases at J; junction bases unmatched: 8. The CDR3 has 16 residues.

CDR3 sequence reads: CASSSRGLPYEQYF. CDR3 sequence (DNA): TGCGCCAGCAGCTCAAGGGGGTTGCCCTACGAGCAGTACTTC. The chain has TRBV5-1 and TRBJ2-7, with a weak D call TRBD1 (6 bases). CDR3 length: 14 residues. The germline CDR1 and CDR2 sequences are SGHRS and YFSETQ. V was cut by 3 bases and J by 2 bases, with 12 bases left in between.

The V call is TRBV21-1, the J call TRBJ1-2. TRBV21-1 is a recognized pseudogene. The CDR3 consists of 14 residues. In nucleotides, the CDR3 is TGTGCCAGCAGCAAAGAGCGGAGGGACGATGGCTACACCTTC. This codes for CASSKERRDDGYTF.